This TCR beta chain was obtained from a study of shared clonotypes between healthy human individuals. CD45RO-negative CD8 cells positively selected for CCR7 made up the naive population, which excluded terminally differentiated effector memory CD45RA+ cells. CDR3 length equals 14 residues. The germline V gene has CDR1 SQVTM and CDR2 ANQGSEA. The V gene end was trimmed by 6 bases and the J gene end by 7 bases; junction bases not matched to a gene: 10. Repertoires were generated with immunoSEQ multiplex PCR, while TCRdb's copy carries only in-frame clones and drops some. The table lists roughly 2,000,000 clones, 93% of them singletons.

This TCR came from a man younger than 35 in good health. Some clones in this sample may be carry-over from other donors' samples. The chain combines TRBV29-1 with TRBJ2-2; 8 bases map to TRBD2. The sample comprised naive CD8+ T cells from PBMCs. In DNA form, the CDR3 reads TGCAGCGTCGTTAGCGGGATGGGGATCGGGGAGCTGTTTTTT. Amino acid sequence: CSVVSGMGIGELFF.